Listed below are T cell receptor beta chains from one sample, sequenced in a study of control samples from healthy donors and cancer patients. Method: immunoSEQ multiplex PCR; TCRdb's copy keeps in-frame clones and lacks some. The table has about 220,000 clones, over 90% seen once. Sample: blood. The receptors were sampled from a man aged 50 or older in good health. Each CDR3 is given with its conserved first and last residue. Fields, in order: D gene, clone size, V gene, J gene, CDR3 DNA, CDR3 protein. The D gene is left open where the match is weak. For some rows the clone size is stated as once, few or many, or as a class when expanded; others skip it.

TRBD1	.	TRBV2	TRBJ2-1	TGTGCCAGCAACCCCGGCTCGGGACAGGGTTACGAAGATGAGCAGTTCTTC	CASNPGSGQGYEDEQFF
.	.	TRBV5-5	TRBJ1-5	TGTGCCAGCAGCTCATCCACAGGGTCCCAGCCCCAGCATTTT	CASSSSTGSQPQHF
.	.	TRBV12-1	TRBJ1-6	TGTGCCAGCAGCCCCGGCGGGAATTCACCCCTCCACTTT	CASSPGGNSPLHF
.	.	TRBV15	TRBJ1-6	TGTGCCACCAGCCGGCGGGGGGATAATTCACCCCTCCACTTT	CATSRRGDNSPLHF
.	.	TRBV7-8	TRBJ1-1	TGTGCCAGCAAGCTGGATTTCGTGAACACTGAAGCTTTCTTT	CASKLDFVNTEAFF
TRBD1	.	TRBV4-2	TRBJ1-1	TGTGCCAGCAGCCGACCGGGACAGGTGGACACTGAAGCTTTCTTT	CASSRPGQVDTEAFF
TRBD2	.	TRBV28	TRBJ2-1	TGTGCCAGCAGACCGACGGGCAGCGGGGGGAAGGGGAATGAGCAGTTCTTC	CASRPTGSGGKGNEQFF
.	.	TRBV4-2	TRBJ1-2	TGTGCCAGCAGCCAAGAGTCTGGCTACACCTTC	CASSQESGYTF
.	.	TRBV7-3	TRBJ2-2	TGTGCCAGCAGCTTCCAGACGAACACCGGGGAGCTGTTTTTT	CASSFQTNTGELFF
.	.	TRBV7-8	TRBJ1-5	TGTGCCAGCAGCTTGGAATCGAGAGGCAATCAGCCCCAGCATTTT	CASSLESRGNQPQHF
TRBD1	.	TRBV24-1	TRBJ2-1	TGTGCCACCAGTGATCGACAGGGCCGTTCCTACAATGAGCAGTTCTTC	CATSDRQGRSYNEQFF
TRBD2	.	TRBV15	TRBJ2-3	TGTGCCACCTGCGCTGGGATTCTAGCGGGCACAGATACGCAGTATTTT	CATCAGILAGTDTQYF
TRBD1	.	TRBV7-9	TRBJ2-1	TGTGCCAGCAGCTCATCTTTGCAGGGGGCTAATTTTGGTGAGCAGTTCTTC	CASSSSLQGANFGEQFF
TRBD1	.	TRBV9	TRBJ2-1	TGTGCCAGCAGCGTAGGGGGGACAGGGGATGATGAGCAGTTCTTC	CASSVGGTGDDEQFF
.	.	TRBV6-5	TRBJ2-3	TGTGCCAGCTCATTCCCTGGGACAGATACGCAGTATTTT	CASSFPGTDTQYF
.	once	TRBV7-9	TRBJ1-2	TGTGCCAGCAGCCATTCACAGGGTTCTAACACCTTC	CASSHSQGSNTF
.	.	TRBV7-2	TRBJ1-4	TGTGCCAGCAGCTTAGTGAGACAAAACTTTGAAAAACTGTTTTTT	CASSLVRQNFEKLFF
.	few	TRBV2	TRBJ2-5	TGTGCCAGCAGTGACGGCAGGGGCAGGGAGACCCAGTACTTC	CASSDGRGRETQYF
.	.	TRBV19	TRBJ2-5	TGTGCCAGTAGTGTCCGGGACTGGAAACAAGAAGAGACCCAGTACTTC	CASSVRDWKQEETQYF
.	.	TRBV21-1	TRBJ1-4	TGTGCCAGCACCCGAAACAGCGCGTCTAATGAAAAACTGTTTTTT	CASTRNSASNEKLFF
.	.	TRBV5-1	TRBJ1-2	TGCGCCAGCAGCTCGCAGGACGTTGCATATGGCTACACCTTC	CASSSQDVAYGYTF
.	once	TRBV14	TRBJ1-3	TGTGCCAGCAGCAGAGTAGCCGGCTCTGGAAACACCATATATTTT	CASSRVAGSGNTIYF
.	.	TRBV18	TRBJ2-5	TGTGCCAGCTCACCCACAACCGGCAGACAAATTCAAGAGACCCAGTACTTC	CASSPTTGRQIQETQYF
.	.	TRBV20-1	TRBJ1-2	TGCAGTGCTAGTCAAGGTTTTGGGGACTATGGCTACACCTTC	CSASQGFGDYGYTF
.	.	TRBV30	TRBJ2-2	TGTGCCTGGAGTGTACTGGAGGGGGGCGGGCTGTTTTTT	CAWSVLEGGGLFF
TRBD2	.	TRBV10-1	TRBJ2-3	TGCGCCAGCAGTGACCTAGCGGGGGGCACAGATACGCAGTATTTT	CASSDLAGGTDTQYF
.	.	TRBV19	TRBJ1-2	TGTGCCAGTAGTAGAGATACTACAGGGTCACACTATGGCTACACCTTC	CASSRDTTGSHYGYTF
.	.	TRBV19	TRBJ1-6	TGTGCCAGTAGTATAAGTCCTGAAGGGAATTCACCCCTCCACTTT	CASSISPEGNSPLHF
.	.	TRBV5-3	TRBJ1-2	TGTGCCCTGACAACCGGGTATGGCTACACCTTC	CALTTGYGYTF
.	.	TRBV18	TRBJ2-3	TGTGCCAGCTCACGGGGGGTCCCAGATACGCAGTATTTT	CASSRGVPDTQYF
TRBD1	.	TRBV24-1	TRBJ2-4	TGTGCCACCAGTGACTCGGGACAGGGGAGCAAAAACATTCAGTACTTC	CATSDSGQGSKNIQYF
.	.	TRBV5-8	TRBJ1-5	TGTGCCAGCAGCCCCGGGTTGCGTCAGCCCCAGCATTTT	CASSPGLRQPQHF
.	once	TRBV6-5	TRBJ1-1	TGTGCCAGCAGTTACCAGGCAGCCACTGAAGCTTTCTTT	CASSYQAATEAFF
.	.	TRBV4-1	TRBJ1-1	TGCGCCAGCAGCCAGCCTGGGCAGGGTAAGTACACTGAAGCTTTCTTT	CASSQPGQGKYTEAFF
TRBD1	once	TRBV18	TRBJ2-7	TGTGCCAGCTCCCCGGGACAGGGTATCTACGAGCAGTACTTC	CASSPGQGIYEQYF
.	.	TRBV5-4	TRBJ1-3	TGTGCCAGCAGCTTGAAAGGGGCGGCGCCACGATCCTCTGGAAACACCATATATTTT	CASSLKGAAPRSSGNTIYF
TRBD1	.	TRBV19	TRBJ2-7	TGTGCCAGTTCAGACAGGGCGACCTACGAGCAGTACTTC	CASSDRATYEQYF
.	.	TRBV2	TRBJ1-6	TGTGCCAGCAGTAGACAGGCCCCACGAGAGGATTCACCCCTCCACTTT	CASSRQAPREDSPLHF
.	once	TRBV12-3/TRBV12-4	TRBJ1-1	TGTGCCAGCAGTCCCCGGGGGGGTGGTGAAGCTTTCTTT	CASSPRGGGEAFF
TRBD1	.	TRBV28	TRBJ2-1	TGTGCCAGTTCACGGGACAGAACCTACAATGAGCAGTTCTTC	CASSRDRTYNEQFF